Following are 6 T cell receptor beta chains from one sample sequenced in a study of T cells expressing NK-cell markers (dated by TCRdb to 2018 to 2020). Library preparation used 5' RACE. These reads were obtained on an Illumina HiSeq 2000. After the reads were reprocessed by TCRdb, one entry was made per CDR3 protein sequence, with no DNA. The table for this sample shows 150,000 to 200,000 distinct CDR3 sequences. 20% to 25% of the sample is in the top ten clones. Sequences were obtained from blood T cells: a sorted CD56 or NKG2C T cell subset, CD4+ or CD8+ T cells, or bulk PBMC T cells (not recorded which). These receptors all come from a man aged 18-75 years in good health.

The rearrangement links TRBV13 to TRBJ1-1; TCRdb gives TRBD1 as the D gene, but with no DNA this cannot be confirmed. The germline V gene has CDR1 PRHDT and CDR2 FYEKMQ (reference sequence). The CDR3 is 15 amino acids. CDR3 sequence reads: CASSFPGQGSSEAFF. Based on the CDR3 plus reference TRBV13 and TRBJ1-1, the full variable domain is AAGVIQSPRHLIKEKRETATLKCYPIPRHDTVYWYQQGPGQDPQFLISFYEKMQSDKGSIPDRFSAQQFSDYHSELNMSSLELGDSALYFCASSFPGQGSSEAFFGQGTRLTVV.

The chain links TRBV6-5 to TRBJ1-1; the D call of TRBD1 rests on TCRdb alone, since no DNA is present to check it. Germline V gene data show CDR1 as MNHEY and CDR2 as SVGAGI. The CDR3 totals 14 residues. The CDR3 is CASSYRGGNTEAFF.

The chain links TRBV28 to TRBJ2-2; without DNA, the TCRdb call of TRBD1 cannot be checked. This CDR3 comprises 17 residues. CDR1 and CDR2 (germline): MDHEN, SYDVKM. CDR3 region: CASSFGQGALGTGELFF.

The CDR3 is CASSLGFQPPNSYEQYF. The rearrangement links TRBV12-3 or TRBV12-4 to TRBJ2-7. CDR3 size: 17 residues.

This rearrangement joins TRBV5-1 to TRBJ2-3; without DNA, the TCRdb call of TRBD2 cannot be checked. The CDR3 length is 16 residues. Germline CDR1 is SGHRS and CDR2 is YFSETQ. CDR3 protein: CASSEKLAPGSDTQYF.

The rearrangement links TRBV19 to TRBJ2-3. The CDR3 is 14 residues long. Germline assignment: CDR1 LNHDA and CDR2 SQIVND (reference sequence). The CDR3 loop reads CASSNGASTDTQYF.